The subject of this entry is one T cell receptor (beta chain). Its antigen is unknown. These data come from a study of cytomegalovirus exposure and HLA in healthy donors. Study information: Early released data comprised around 85 million unique TCRs from HLA-typed donors. Study results and caveats: The authors excluded some V segments, including TRBV6-2 and TRBV6-3, as indistinguishable. Productive rates of about 90% or about 30% were seen for most TCR beta V segments in an earlier analysis.

The V gene's germline CDR1 is SNHLY and CDR2 FYNNEI. Unmatched junction bases numbered 8, after V lost 6 bases and J lost 6 bases. CDR3 length equals 14 residues. The PCR ran on 60 Vbeta and 13 Jbeta primers. TCRdb's table, derived via immunoSEQ multiplex PCR, lists solely in-frame clones and lacks some. Among roughly 99,000 clones listed, roughly 80% were seen once. The gene calls are TRBV2 and TRBJ1-5, with 7 bases matching TRBD1. The clonotype comes from a man under 40 in good health and CMV-seropositive. Material: PBMCs. This chain's CDR3 is CASRADRVVQPQHF. CDR3 bases: TGTGCCAGCAGGGCCGACAGGGTGGTTCAGCCCCAGCATTTT.